The T cell receptor beta chain described here comes from a study of metastatic and nonmetastatic thyroid tumors. Treatment of any kind had been given to no patient before thyroid surgery. The V gene lost 6 bases and the J gene lost 3 bases, with 9 bases spanning the gap. CDR3 size: 13 residues. Germline V lookup: CDR1 SNHLY, CDR2 FYNNEI. TCRdb re-processed the PCR reads through MiXCR. This sample has some 21,000 clones; less than 15% occur once, and the top ten carry 5.5% to 8%. This clone was seen a handful of times. The receptor was derived from a male donor with papillary thyroid cancer or a benign thyroid nodule (not recorded which). Some clones in this sample may be carry-over from other donors' samples. The V call is TRBV2, the J call TRBJ2-1; D may correspond to TRBD1 or TRBD2 (5 bases each). The sequencing input was blood. The DNA of the CDR3 is TGTGCCAGCAGGGGGGAGTACTACAATGAGCAGTTCTTC. Residues: CASRGEYYNEQFF.